Reported below is one T cell receptor beta chain. Original processing notes: Reference gene primer amplification in the assay estimated nucleated cell counts. The protocol was immunoSEQ multiplex PCR, while the TCRdb copy is restricted to in-frame clones and leaves out a portion. The V and J calls and clone size were taken over from that table, and D and trimming were inferred from the DNA. Of about 90,000 clones listed, 80% to 90% are singletons. This specimen comes from a study of blood T cell repertoires in COVID-19. Study-wide context: The study drew acute and convalescent COVID-19 samples from the United States, Italy and Spain. PBMCs, B-cell-depleted T cells, or T cells provided the cDNA or gDNA that made up the material.

Germline lookup yields CDR1 MNHEY and CDR2 SVGAGI. The length of the CDR3 is 13 residues. Trimming took 6 bases from V and 2 from J; bases not matched to a gene: 3. This TCR came from a man in his fifties or sixties with COVID-19, enrolled during active disease. Material for sequencing was peripheral blood. The genes are TRBV6-5 and TRBJ2-5; the match to TRBD2 covers 7 bases. CDR3 nucleotide sequence: TGTGCCAGCAGGTCGGGAGGACAAGAGACCCAGTACTTC. Amino acid sequence: CASRSGGQETQYF.